Sequencing of this T cell receptor (beta chain) was carried out in a study of identical twins. Study results and limitations: Model-predicted out-of-frame TCR alpha sharing fell below observed values in monozygotic twins.

One entry per CDR3 protein results from TCRdb running MiXCR on the 5' RACE reads. The sample holds a few hundred thousand distinct CDR3 sequences; about 8% are singletons and the top ten take 2.5% to 3.5%. Many counts were recorded for this clonotype. The antigen remains unidentified. V shed 8 bases, J shed 1 base, and the junction held 9 bases outside the gene matches. The CDR3 length is 15 residues. From germline, CDR1 is ENHRY and CDR2 SYGVKD. This sample also belongs to another study, concerning yellow fever vaccine responses in identical twins.

J is TRBJ2-3 and V is TRBV10-3, with 7 bases lining up with TRBD1. Sequences were obtained from CD8+ T cells sorted from blood. This TCR derives from a young woman in good health. The CDR3 is CAIRTDRIGTDTQYF. DNA of the CDR3: TGTGCCATCCGCACGGACAGGATAGGCACAGATACGCAGTATTTT.